This TCR beta chain was identified in a study of blood T cell repertoires in COVID-19 (dated by TCRdb to between 2020 and 2021). For the wider study: The collaborator samples originated in the United States, Italy and Spain and spanned the acute and convalescent phases of COVID-19. The material from the prospective study consisted of cDNA or gDNA derived from T cells, B-cell-depleted T cells, or PBMCs. The dataset comprised deeply sampled blood TCRbeta repertoires from subjects exposed to, actively infected with, or recovered from COVID-19. The repertoires were released in a freely available public database meant as a resource for research on the immune response to SARS-CoV-2. The samples were drawn from two sources: the first 160 participants of the ongoing ImmuneRACE study, and over 950 subjects contributed by 6 global collaborators. Nearly every sample came with metadata listing a de-identified subject ID, COVID-19 status, age in years and sex. HLA class I and class II types, where available, came from metadata supplied by the sample provider rather than from assay-based typing.

Inclusive of the bounding cysteine and phenylalanine, the CDR3 is 16 residues long. Of the read, only the CDR3 DNA is kept; its 48 bases are in frame from base 1. Ends trimmed: V by 2 bases, J by 3 bases; bases unmatched to a gene: 6. CDR1 and CDR2 are read off the germline V gene as SGHVS and FQNEAQ. Broad study findings and their caveats: The quantity of clinical and demographic metadata differed by source and by participant and was supplied without curation.

Remarks on this clone: The target of this receptor is not known. Per-base qualities were not stored, and no clone one base away is much larger.

The immunoSEQ Assay, a bias-controlled multiplex PCR, was used to amplify TCRbeta CDR3 regions from genomic DNA. Per the source publication's procedure: The number of nucleated cells in each sample was estimated by amplification of reference gene primers within the assay. Sequence reads were collapsed and filtered to measure the absolute abundance of every unique TCRbeta CDR3 rearrangement. For each sample, productive Simpson clonality was calculated as the square root of Simpson's diversity index over productive rearrangements. Held by TCRdb, this immuneACCESS table contains in-frame sequences only and omits some clones. Under half of the omission traces to an unresolved V gene where checked; the cause of the rest is unknown. Clone size and the V and J calls come from that table; the DNA yielded D and trimming. This sample holds about 400,000 clones; more than 70% were observed only once. The ten most abundant clones make up roughly 1.2% of the sample.

Whole blood was collected in K2EDTA tubes by collaborating institutions according to the institutions' own protocols. Collaborator samples were shipped for TCRbeta analysis as frozen whole blood, isolated PBMCs, or DNA extracted from either sample type. The chain is encoded by TRBV7-8 joined to TRBJ2-1; TRBD2 agrees with 8 junctional bases. The clonotype comes from a man aged 35 to 55 with acute or convalescent COVID-19. The specimen was peripheral blood. The DNA reads TGTGCCAGCAGCTTACCAGGCGGGGGGAGCTACAATGAGCAGTTCTTC. Its translation is CASSLPGGGSYNEQFF. When the CDR3 is completed using the reference TRBV7-8 and TRBJ2-1 genes on either side, the full variable domain is GAGVSQSPRYKVAKRGQDVALRCDPISGHVSLFWYQQALGQGPEFLTYFQNEAQLDKSGLPSDRFFAERPEGSVSTLKIQRTQQEDSAVYLCASSLPGGGSYNEQFFGPGTRLTVL.